This T cell receptor beta chain was found in a study of CD8+CD57+ T cells in acquired aplastic anemia. Genomic DNA, serving as template, underwent TCR beta VDJ and CDR3 profiling. TCRdb ran MiXCR on the reads and lists one entry per CDR3 protein. Of 90,000 to 130,000 distinct CDR3 sequences listed, 51% are singletons. The CDR3 runs 13 residues. CDR1 DFQATT and CDR2 SNEGSKA come from the germline V gene (reference sequence). Note on this clonotype: A read error may produce the germline difference seen at one junction end.

The rearrangement links TRBV20-1 to TRBJ2-7; 7 bases agree with TRBD2. This receptor was identified in a human donor in good health, serving as a control. The sequencing sample was made of sorted CD4+, CD8+, or CD8+CD57+ T cells (not recorded which) from PBMCs. The CDR3 region is CNASGTSDYEQYF. For the CDR3, the DNA is TGCAATGCTAGTGGAACTAGCGACTACGAGCAGTACTTC.